In its sample, the clone carrying this TCR beta chain was seen many times. The germline V gene has CDR1 MDHEN and CDR2 SYDVKM. With 6 bases removed from V and 1 base from J, the gap between germline ends came to 16 bases. CDR3 length: 16 residues. The sample comes from a study of early T cells in non-severe SARS-CoV-2 infection. On the study more broadly: Investigators sequenced bulk RNA drawn from unsorted whole blood, and chains remained unpaired.

Unique molecular identifiers were added to individual cDNA molecules. TCRdb used MiXCR to reprocess the 5' RACE reads, holding one entry per CDR3 protein. Here the sample spans 95,000 to 110,000 distinct CDR3 sequences, more than 9.5% being singletons. What was sequenced was whole blood. The receptor's source is an adult who was a healthcare worker with PCR-confirmed SARS-CoV-2 infection or an uninfected control (not recorded which). The V and J genes are TRBV28 and TRBJ2-4; the D gene is possibly TRBD2 (6 bases). CDR3 DNA: TGTGCCAGCAGGGACGGGGGTATAGTGGCCAAAAACATTCAGTACTTC. This encodes CASRDGGIVAKNIQYF.